Presented here are 5 T cell receptor beta chains from one specimen sequenced in a study of blood T cell repertoires in COVID-19. Sequencing was performed with immunoSEQ multiplex PCR; in TCRdb, only in-frame clones are kept and a portion is missing. This sample yields some 340,000 clones, of which roughly 85% are seen a single time; about 3.6% belongs to the top ten. Specimen: peripheral blood. The receptor set was obtained from a woman aged 18-30 years with acute or convalescent COVID-19.

This clone was seen at least ten times. The V call is TRBV24-1, the J call TRBJ2-1; 10 bases line up with TRBD2. V trimming: 2 bases; J trimming: 12 bases; junction bases outside the gene matches: 15. CDR1 is KGHDR and CDR2 is SFDVKD in the germline V gene. The CDR3 runs to 17 residues. CDR3 amino acids: CATSDSRGSGRAVGQFF. CDR3 coding DNA: TGTGCCACCAGTGATTCCCGGGGGAGCGGGAGGGCGGTAGGGCAGTTCTTC.

The chain recombines TRBV5-4 with TRBJ1-3, with unresolved D. CDR3 size: 12 residues. V lost 4 bases, J lost 2 bases, and 4 bases lay in between. The germline CDR1 and CDR2 sequences are SGHNT and YYREEE (reference sequence). The CDR3 sequence: CASSEAGNTIYF. In DNA form, the CDR3 reads TGTGCCAGCAGCGAGGCTGGAAACACCATATATTTT.

The genes are TRBV3-1 (or the pseudogene TRBV3-2) and TRBJ1-1; 8 bases align to TRBD1. This CDR3 has 12 amino acids. V shed 1 base and J 12 bases; nucleotides not matched to a gene: 4. CDR1 and CDR2 from the germline V gene are LGHDT and YNNKEL (reference sequence). CDR3 DNA: TGTGCCAGCAGCCAAGGACAGGGGACGACTTTCTTT. Amino acid sequence: CASSQGQGTTFF.

The V and J genes are TRBV6-5 and TRBJ1-1, with 8 positions matching TRBD1. Per the germline V gene, CDR1 is MNHEY and CDR2 is SVGAGI. The CDR3 contains 14 residues. After removal of 5 bases from V and 5 bases from J, the junction contained 7 bases not matched to a gene. The CDR3 spells CASSPRQGRTEAFF. The DNA for the CDR3 is TGTGCCAGCAGTCCCCGACAGGGGAGGACTGAAGCTTTCTTT.

The chain combines TRBV7-9 with TRBJ2-3, with 10 bases identical to TRBD1. The CDR3 is 16 amino acids. With V trimmed by 2 bases and J by 1 base, 3 bases remained unmatched. The V gene's germline CDR1 is SEHNR and CDR2 FQNEAQ (reference sequence). The CDR3 sequence is CASSLSTGGGTDTQYF. The CDR3 DNA reads as TGTGCCAGCAGCTTATCGACAGGGGGCGGCACAGATACGCAGTATTTT.